This TCR beta chain was retrieved from a study of T cells in Graves' hyperthyroidism and ophthalmopathy. There are a few counts of this clonotype. The antigen is unknown. RNA transcripts served as the template for amplifying TCR beta CDR3 regions. The HTBI set primed first-round TCR CDR3 RT-PCR. TCRdb independently ran MiXCR on the multiplex PCR reads; one entry per CDR3 protein. The table includes a few hundred thousand distinct CDR3 sequences, about a fifth detected once. Diagnosis relied on clinical symptoms, serum thyroxine and TRAb, thyroid ultrasound and orbital computed tomography. Source material for PBMCs was 9 to 10 ml fresh peripheral blood. Study-wide results and caveats: Model-based prediction identified ophthalmopathy a median 6.5 months prior to its onset. Ophthalmopathy was distinguished from stable hyperthyroidism by 13 V-J signatures.

This TCR was sampled from a man aged 18 to 29 with Graves' ophthalmopathy. Sequenced: blood.

CDR3 region: CASSTTDRATSEAFF. Here the CDR3 DNA reads TGCGCCAGCAGCACGACTGACAGGGCAACGTCGGAAGCTTTCTTT. The chain is built from TRBV5-1 and TRBJ1-1; 7 bases are a match to TRBD1. The CDR3 has 15 residues. Germline CDR1 SGHRS, CDR2 YFSETQ. Losses at the gene ends were 4 bases for V and 8 bases for J; bases not matched to a gene: 14.